These 5 T cell receptor beta chains originate from one sample sequenced in a study of blood T cells in healthy people across ages. Using a J-beta primer mix together with a sample-barcoded 5' primer, a second PCR was run for about 6 to 11 cycles. TCRdb re-called the 5' RACE reads through MiXCR, storing one row per CDR3 protein. The table has 1.5 million or so distinct CDR3 sequences, around two fifths seen once; the top ten hold 7.9%. Sequenced sample: blood. Every receptor here comes from a woman aged 18-35 years in good health.

A few counts support this clonotype. The rearrangement uses TRBV4-1 and TRBJ1-1; 12 nucleotides agree with TRBD1. Germline assignment: CDR1 MGHRA and CDR2 YSYEKL. The CDR3 contains 14 residues. The ends lost 4 bases at V and 4 bases at J; junction bases unmatched: 1. This chain's CDR3 is CASSPGQGATEAFF. The DNA for the CDR3 is TGCGCCAGCAGCCCGGGACAGGGGGCCACTGAAGCTTTCTTT.

This clonotype came up a few times. The chain has TRBV4-1 and TRBJ2-5, with 8 bases identical to TRBD1. V lost 2 bases to trimming and J lost 5 bases; unmatched junction nucleotides: 7. CDR3 length: 15 amino acids. Germline CDR1 is MGHRA and CDR2 is YSYEKL. DNA of the CDR3: TGCGCCAGCAGCCAACCGGACAGGGATGGGGAGACCCAGTACTTC. Translating gives CASSQPDRDGETQYF.

This clonotype turned up a few times. The chain couples TRBV20-1 to TRBJ2-1; maybe TRBD2 (5 bases). Trimming shortened V by 3 bases and J by 4 bases, and 13 bases separated the two germline ends. The V gene's germline CDR1 is DFQATT and CDR2 SNEGSKA (reference sequence). The CDR3 runs 14 residues. The chain's CDR3 is CSARARERYNEQFF. The DNA for the CDR3 is TGCAGTGCTAGGGCCAGAGAGCGGTACAATGAGCAGTTCTTC.

This chain connects TRBV29-1 to TRBJ2-7; 8 bases fit TRBD2. CDR3 length: 14 residues. Germline trimming cut 3 bases from V and 7 bases from J; bases unmatched to any gene: 11. Germline CDR1 SQVTM, CDR2 ANQGSEA. CDR3: CSVEALAGSDEQYF. CDR3 coding DNA: TGCAGCGTTGAGGCCCTAGCGGGTTCCGATGAGCAGTACTTC.

The chain uses TRBV30 and TRBJ1-4; D remains unclear. This CDR3 comprises 15 residues. Trimming took 1 base from V and 8 from J, leaving 17 bases between them. Germline CDR1 is GTSNPN and CDR2 is SVGIG (reference sequence). The DNA for the CDR3 is TGTGCCTGGAGTGCCCGGACGGCGGGAAAGGAAAAACTGTTTTTT. Residues: CAWSARTAGKEKLFF. The whole variable domain, filled in from reference TRBV30 and TRBJ1-4, reads SQTIHQWPATLVQPVGSPLSLECTVEGTSNPNLYWYRQAAGRGLQLLFYSVGIGQISSEVPQNLSASRPQDRQFILSSKKLLLSDSGFYLCAWSARTAGKEKLFFGSGTQLSVL.